This T cell receptor (beta chain) originates from a study of blood T cell repertoires in COVID-19 (dated by TCRdb to about 2020). The study in broad terms: Collaborator samples came from the United States, Italy and Spain and covered acute and convalescent phases of COVID-19. The prospective study material was composed of cDNA or gDNA derived from T cells, B-cell-depleted T cells, or PBMCs. The dataset comprised deeply sampled blood TCRbeta repertoires from subjects exposed to, actively infected with, or recovered from COVID-19. The repertoires were released in a freely available public database meant as a resource for research on the immune response to SARS-CoV-2. Samples came from the ongoing ImmuneRACE study (first 160 participants) plus 1,254 subjects from 6 global collaborators. Sample metadata almost always included a de-identified subject ID, COVID-19 status, age in years and sex. HLA class I and class II types, where available, came from metadata supplied by the sample provider rather than from assay-based typing.

On the study overall, not on this receptor specifically: How much clinical and demographic metadata was included differed by source and by participant, and the metadata was provided uncurated.

The immunoSEQ Assay, a bias-controlled multiplex PCR, was used to amplify TCRbeta CDR3 regions from genomic DNA. Turning to the authors' computational methods: Within the assay, amplification of reference gene primers was used to estimate how many nucleated cells each sample contained. To quantify the absolute abundance of each unique TCRbeta CDR3 rearrangement, sequence reads were collapsed and filtered. Productive Simpson clonality was computed per sample as the square root of Simpson's diversity index over productive rearrangements. TCRdb took this table from immuneACCESS and kept in-frame rearrangements with V and J called. Such tables lack part of the clones; where checked against another copy, unresolved V genes explain under half of the gap, and the rest is unexplained. That table supplies the V and J calls and clone size; D and trimming were determined from the DNA. This sample holds about 250,000 clones; around four fifths were observed only once. The biggest ten clones account for 3.6% of the sample.

With respect to this clone: There is no known antigen for this receptor. A read error may account for a junction end that differs from germline.

In the germline V gene (reference sequence), CDR1 corresponds to LGHDT and CDR2 to YNNKEL. The CDR3 holds 14 amino acids from the cysteine to the phenylalanine. CDR3 DNA is the only sequence kept; it has 42 bases, read in frame from the first base. Participants in the prospective study were aged roughly 18 to 100 years, lived in about two dozen United States geographic areas, and enrolled through a virtual design. In the prospective study, participants were assigned to cohorts based on the clinical history participants reported in a screening survey and a study questionnaire. A participant counted as exposed if, within 2 weeks of entering the study, that participant had been in contact with someone who had a PCR-confirmed or clinician-diagnosed COVID-19 case. In the prospective study, whole blood, serum and a nasopharyngeal or oropharyngeal swab were collected from each participant by mobile phlebotomists. Additional blood draws and questionnaires over an approximately 2-month period could optionally be provided by prospective study participants. Before DNA extraction, prospective study blood samples were shipped either frozen or at room temperature.

Specimen: PBMCs or T cells enriched from blood (not recorded which). The rearrangement joined TRBV3-1 (or the pseudogene TRBV3-2) to TRBJ1-2; TRBD1 is a weak D gene call, 6 bases matching. This TCR was recovered from a woman in her 40s who had been exposed to COVID-19. The CDR3: CASSRGAFNSGYTF. The sequenced DNA: TGTGCCAGCAGTCGGGGGGCGTTTAACTCTGGCTACACCTTC.